This is a list of T cell receptor beta chains from one sample in a study of breast tumors, draining lymph nodes, adjacent tissues. TCRdb used MiXCR to reprocess the multiplex PCR reads, holding one entry per CDR3 protein. Found here are under 15,000 distinct CDR3 sequences, 60% to 75% of them singletons; the top ten hold about 40%. Sequenced: tumor-adjacent breast tissue. The source of these receptors is a female donor with breast cancer. Some clones in this sample may be carry-over from other donors' samples. The CDR3 runs from the conserved cysteine through the conserved F or W. The D gene is left open where the match is weak.

d_call	v_call	j_call	cdr3_aa
NA	TRBV12-3/TRBV12-4	TRBJ2-7	CASRVTGAYEQYF
TRBD2	TRBV7-9	TRBJ2-3	CASSSSLAGTSADTQYF
TRBD1	TRBV5-4	TRBJ2-7	CASSLGAGTGSYEQYF
TRBD1	TRBV11-2	TRBJ1-6	CASRTGNSPLHF
TRBD2	TRBV24-1	TRBJ2-1	CATSPSGPYNEQFF
NA	TRBV19	TRBJ2-5	CASQKSGFGGDSVGETQYF
TRBD2	TRBV20-1	TRBJ2-5	CSARGQAGATYQETQYF
NA	TRBV12-3/TRBV12-4	TRBJ1-4	CASSRRQPNEKLFF
TRBD2	TRBV5-4	TRBJ2-7	CASSLGGRASEQYF
NA	TRBV15	TRBJ1-3	CATSSTSGNTIYF
TRBD1	TRBV7-2	TRBJ2-7	CASSLTGFTPYEQYF
TRBD2	TRBV12-3/TRBV12-4	TRBJ2-7	CASGPGTSGSRYEQYF
NA	TRBV7-2	TRBJ1-2	CASSPSTQKIYGYTF
TRBD2	TRBV20-1	TRBJ2-1	CSARRTSGRSSYNEQFF
TRBD2	TRBV6-5	TRBJ2-7	CASSSNVPGLAGGSYEQYF
TRBD1	TRBV5-1	TRBJ1-4	CASSLQGANEKLFF
NA	TRBV18	TRBJ2-5	CASSPRREETQYF
NA	TRBV24-1	TRBJ2-5	CATSDSDQGQETQYF
NA	TRBV6-2/TRBV6-3	TRBJ1-2	CASSYGQGIRGYTF
NA	TRBV19	TRBJ1-2	CASSTYREINYGYTF
NA	TRBV20-1	TRBJ1-4	CSATTRVTNEKLFF
NA	TRBV20-1	TRBJ2-3	CSAQDPARGDTQYF
NA	TRBV28	TRBJ1-2	CASLQGQYGYTF
NA	TRBV7-2	TRBJ2-7	CASSLNYYDEQYF
NA	TRBV10-3	TRBJ2-2	CAIPPQGRGSTGELFF
NA	TRBV7-9	TRBJ2-1	CASSLGGGTYSYNEQFF
TRBD1	TRBV18	TRBJ1-4	CASSQQGATNEKLFF
NA	TRBV5-1	TRBJ2-5	CASSLPGRQETQYF
NA	TRBV27	TRBJ2-1	CASSFPGTSYNEQFF
NA	TRBV5-8	TRBJ1-4	CASSQEGRKLFF
NA	TRBV5-1	TRBJ1-6	CASSLGLASPLHF
NA	TRBV7-3	TRBJ2-2	CASSLTGANTRELFF
NA	TRBV7-9	TRBJ2-3	CASSSDTGNTIF
TRBD2	TRBV20-1	TRBJ2-3	CSARKASGDTQYF
TRBD2	TRBV6-2/TRBV6-3	TRBJ2-1	CASSYAGRAFNEQFF
NA	TRBV7-2	TRBJ2-5	CASSSPKETQYF
TRBD2	TRBV2	TRBJ2-7	CASRNSGRDEQYF